This is a list of T cell receptor beta chains from one sample in a study of T cells in Graves' hyperthyroidism and ophthalmopathy. TCRdb re-derived calls from the multiplex PCR reads in MiXCR, one entry per CDR3 protein. Counted here are 600,000 or so distinct CDR3 sequences, about 14% occurring once; the ten biggest clones make up around 13%. Sequencing used blood. The source is a woman between 50 and 59 years old with Graves' ophthalmopathy. CDR3s include the opening cysteine and the closing phenylalanine or tryptophan.

TRBJ2-4,TRBV20-1,CSARYRRLLAKNIQYF
TRBJ2-5,TRBV5-1,CASSLVGGTQQETQYF
TRBJ2-7,TRBV14,CASSQDQPSRIDYEQYF
TRBJ2-7,TRBV28,CASTGGGDEQYF
TRBJ1-5,TRBV7-8,CASSLKPPRDSTNQPQHF
TRBJ1-6,TRBV12-3/TRBV12-4,CASSQDPGSPLHF
TRBJ2-7,TRBV28,CASSLMGAGAYEQYF
TRBJ2-5,TRBV14,CASSQGGLDSATQYF
TRBJ1-5,TRBV7-9,CASSGLNSNQPQHF
TRBJ1-2,TRBV2,CASSYEGNYGYTF
TRBJ2-3,TRBV6-5,CASSYSSGALTDTQYF
TRBJ2-7,TRBV2,CASSEGGADLIYEQYF
TRBJ1-2,TRBV7-9,CASSSDMRGNRYGYTF
TRBJ2-1,TRBV28,CASSRRTSGNEQFF
TRBJ1-2,TRBV7-2,CASSFPNTGGSYGYTF
TRBJ2-4,TRBV12-3/TRBV12-4,CASTHLREGLVAKNIQYF
TRBJ2-1,TRBV12-3/TRBV12-4,CASRGGYNEQFF
TRBJ2-7,TRBV10-3,CAITPTTGETYEQYF
TRBJ2-2,TRBV6-1,CASSYQRSYPLTGELFF
TRBJ2-1,TRBV2,CASSEALGREVHNEQFF
TRBJ1-6,TRBV19,CASSTPGGSYNSPLHF
TRBJ1-5,TRBV20-1,CSARDFRTANQPQHF
TRBJ1-5,TRBV10-1,CASSETIRSPQHF
TRBJ1-1,TRBV5-1,CASTPRGDGGTEAFF
TRBJ1-2,TRBV7-3,CASSLTGGGNGYTF
TRBJ1-3,TRBV20-1,CSARGGSGNTIYF
TRBJ2-3,TRBV7-9,CASSSLAQSTDTQYF
TRBJ1-2,TRBV28,CASRKVARDRVNGYTF
TRBJ2-7,TRBV6-2/TRBV6-3,CASGSPGTRNYEQYF
TRBJ2-3,TRBV3-1,CASRPRAGGADTQYF
TRBJ1-2,TRBV12-3/TRBV12-4,CASSSYYGYTF
TRBJ2-7,TRBV12-3/TRBV12-4,CASTRSGRAGEQYF
TRBJ2-7,TRBV28,CASSFRGYYEQYF
TRBJ1-2,TRBV7-2,CASSFKGTGGTGGYTF
TRBJ1-1,TRBV11-2,CASNPSSGPKAFF
TRBJ2-1,TRBV5-1,CASSFTSGTYEQFF